This is a list of T cell receptor beta chains from one sample in a study of post-analysis software for immune sequencing data. MiXCR was run by TCRdb on the PCR reads, yielding one entry per CDR3 protein. The sample carries fewer than 700,000 distinct CDR3 sequences, 40% to 50% recorded once. The sample comprised blood. The receptors shown here come from a girl aged 10-17 years with multiple sclerosis. CDR3s include the opening cysteine and the closing phenylalanine or tryptophan. Fields, in order: clone size, V gene, D gene, J gene, CDR3 protein, CDR3 DNA. D genes are given only for firm matches. For some rows the clone size is stated as once, few or many, or as a class when expanded; others skip it.

>-|TRBV10-3|TRBD2|TRBJ2-7
CAISDRGSFTSGPSYEQYF
TGTGCCATCAGTGACAGGGGATCTTTTACTAGCGGACCCTCCTACGAGCAGTACTTC
>few|TRBV10-3|TRBD2|TRBJ2-5
CAISVGAGGGETQYF
TGTGCCATCAGTGTCGGAGCGGGGGGCGGGGAGACCCAGTACTTC
>-|TRBV12-3/TRBV12-4|-|TRBJ2-5
CASRKDRAQETQYF
TGTGCCAGCAGGAAGGATAGAGCACAAGAGACCCAGTACTTC
>-|TRBV20-1|TRBD1|TRBJ1-2
CSARDKEIRSDRGHGYTF
TGCAGTGCTAGAGATAAGGAGATTCGTTCAGACAGGGGGCATGGCTACACCTTC
>-|TRBV7-3|TRBD2|TRBJ2-6
CASSPTSAISGANVLTF
TGTGCCAGCAGCCCGACTAGCGCTATCTCTGGGGCCAACGTCCTGACTTTC
>-|TRBV20-1|TRBD1|TRBJ2-7
CSARDDSGTGAYEQYF
TGCAGTGCTCGAGACGATTCCGGGACAGGAGCTTACGAGCAGTACTTC
>few|TRBV5-1|-|TRBJ2-1
CASSEVSYNEQFF
TGCGCCAGCAGCGAGGTCTCCTACAATGAGCAGTTCTTC
>few|TRBV5-1|-|TRBJ2-7
CASSPRDRPLGDSYEQYF
TGCGCCAGCAGCCCCCGAGACAGGCCGTTAGGGGACTCCTACGAGCAGTACTTC
>-|TRBV12-3/TRBV12-4|TRBD1|TRBJ2-5
CASSNTGDQETQYF
TGTGCCAGCAGCAATACAGGGGACCAAGAGACCCAGTACTTC
>-|TRBV12-3/TRBV12-4|-|TRBJ2-5
CASSFSSVETQYF
TGTGCCAGCAGTTTTTCTAGCGTGGAGACCCAGTACTTC
>-|TRBV20-1|TRBD1|TRBJ2-1
CSALRDRGYNEQFF
TGCAGTGCGCTCCGGGACAGGGGCTACAATGAGCAGTTCTTC
>-|TRBV7-6|-|TRBJ1-1
CASSPRGGILNTEAFF
TGTGCCAGCAGCCCGCGGGGGGGAATCCTGAACACTGAAGCTTTCTTT
>-|TRBV27|-|TRBJ1-6
CASSSAGFSSPLHF
TGTGCCAGCAGTTCGGCAGGGTTTAGTTCACCCCTCCACTTT
>-|TRBV20-1|TRBD1|TRBJ2-7
CNARSGQGSSYGQYF
TGCAATGCTAGGTCGGGACAGGGAAGCTCCTACGGGCAGTACTTC
>-|TRBV12-3/TRBV12-4|-|TRBJ2-6
CASSLRGGSGANVLTF
TGTGCCAGCAGCCTCAGGGGAGGCTCTGGGGCCAACGTCCTGACTTTC
>-|TRBV12-3/TRBV12-4|TRBD2|TRBJ2-7
CASSGLAGAEQYF
TGTGCCAGCAGTGGACTAGCGGGAGCCGAGCAGTACTTC
>few|TRBV5-1|-|TRBJ2-7
CASSLGTTNSYEQYF
TGCGCCAGCAGCTTGGGGACTACCAACTCCTACGAGCAGTACTTC
>-|TRBV10-3|TRBD2|TRBJ2-1
CAISEPQREGNNEQFF
TGTGCCATCAGTGAACCCCAACGGGAGGGTAACAATGAGCAGTTCTTC
>-|TRBV5-1|-|TRBJ2-3
CASNRSEDTQYF
TGCGCCAGCAACCGTAGCGAAGATACGCAGTATTTT
>-|TRBV4-1|TRBD1|TRBJ2-7
CASSSGQGPSYEQYF
TGCGCCAGCAGCTCGGGACAGGGGCCATCCTACGAGCAGTACTTC
>few|TRBV6-4|TRBD2|TRBJ2-1
CASSAAGGYNEQFF
TGTGCCAGCAGTGCGGCGGGAGGTTACAATGAGCAGTTCTTC
>-|TRBV5-1|-|TRBJ2-3
CASSLNFGTTDTQYF
TGCGCCAGCAGCTTGAACTTCGGGACCACAGATACGCAGTATTTT
>-|TRBV7-9|TRBD2|TRBJ2-7
CASSPSTSGYEQYF
TGTGCCAGCAGCCCATCGACTAGCGGTTACGAGCAGTACTTC
>-|TRBV19|-|TRBJ1-2
CASTRDGPYGYTF
TGTGCCAGCACCCGGGACGGCCCCTATGGCTACACCTTC
>-|TRBV6-1|-|TRBJ2-1
CASLIVYEQFF
TGTGCCAGCCTCATCGTATATGAGCAGTTCTTC
>-|TRBV12-3/TRBV12-4|-|TRBJ2-1
CASSHGRDEFF
TGTGCCAGCAGCCACGGCCGGGATGAGTTCTTC
>-|TRBV6-2/TRBV6-3|-|TRBJ2-7
CASRPGASLLSEQYF
TGTGCCAGCAGACCCGGGGCTAGTCTCCTCTCCGAGCAGTACTTC
>-|TRBV5-8|-|TRBJ2-7
CASSSRQSSSYEQYF
TGTGCCAGCAGCTCCCGACAGTCGAGCTCCTACGAGCAGTACTTC
>-|TRBV29-1|-|TRBJ2-7
CSVEWDSYGQYF
TGCAGCGTTGAGTGGGACTCCTACGGGCAGTACTTC
>-|TRBV12-5|TRBD2|TRBJ2-4
CASLRLAENIQYF
TGTGCTAGCCTCAGACTAGCTGAAAACATTCAGTACTTC
>-|TRBV12-3/TRBV12-4|-|TRBJ1-2
CASSLAGARSYGYTF
TGTGCCAGCAGTTTAGCCGGGGCGAGGAGCTATGGCTACACCTTC
>-|TRBV5-4|-|TRBJ2-3
CASSLPTAGITDTQYF
TGTGCCAGCAGCCTCCCGACGGCAGGGATCACAGATACGCAGTATTTT
>-|TRBV29-1|-|TRBJ2-5
CSANQGGGETQYF
TGCAGCGCGAACCAGGGGGGTGGTGAGACCCAGTACTTC
>few|TRBV12-3/TRBV12-4|TRBD2|TRBJ2-1
CASIQTSGGNEQFF
TGTGCCAGCATCCAGACTAGCGGGGGCAATGAGCAGTTCTTC
>-|TRBV6-1|-|TRBJ2-7
CASSEADGDYEQYF
TGTGCCAGCAGTGAAGCGGACGGAGACTACGAGCAGTACTTC
>few|TRBV29-1|TRBD2|TRBJ2-7
CSVVLAGLDEQYF
TGCAGCGTTGTACTAGCGGGGTTAGACGAGCAGTACTTC
>few|TRBV12-3/TRBV12-4|-|TRBJ1-2
CASSLVAYGYTF
TGTGCCAGCAGTTTAGTAGCTTACGGCTACACCTTC
>-|TRBV10-3|-|TRBJ2-1
CAISLTGNEQFF
TGTGCCATCAGCTTGACAGGTAATGAGCAGTTCTTC
>-|TRBV2|TRBD2|TRBJ2-7
CASSELSLAGSYEQYF
TGTGCCAGCAGTGAATTGAGTCTAGCGGGATCCTACGAGCAGTACTTC
>few|TRBV27|TRBD2|TRBJ2-3
CASRRLAGTTDTQYF
TGTGCCAGCAGGCGACTAGCGGGGACCACAGATACGCAGTATTTT
>many|TRBV5-1|-|TRBJ2-3
CASSPSSRGVDTQYF
TGCGCCAGCAGCCCGAGTTCCCGCGGAGTGGATACGCAGTATTTT
>-|TRBV20-1|-|TRBJ2-5
CSAHEGRGDQETQYF
TGCAGTGCCCATGAGGGGCGGGGTGATCAAGAGACCCAGTACTTC
>once|TRBV12-3/TRBV12-4|-|TRBJ2-7
CASSPTPWGEQYF
TGTGCCAGCAGCCCAACCCCCTGGGGCGAGCAGTACTTC
>-|TRBV28|-|TRBJ2-7
CASTKGTHPYEQYF
TGTGCCAGCACCAAAGGTACTCACCCCTACGAGCAGTACTTC
>-|TRBV6-1|TRBD1|TRBJ2-7
CASSVYVGQGNEQYF
TGTGCCAGCAGTGTTTACGTCGGACAGGGAAACGAGCAGTACTTC
>few|TRBV12-3/TRBV12-4|TRBD2|TRBJ2-3
CASSLAGTIVSTDTQYF
TGTGCCAGCAGTTTAGCCGGGACTATCGTGAGCACAGATACGCAGTATTTT